The clone carrying this T cell receptor beta chain was seen ten or more times. Stated time point: persistent/refractory GD, antithyroid drugs over 5 years with positive TRAb. PBMC RNA was the source of the TCR library. V gave up 6 bases and J gave up 3 bases, with 11 bases separating them. This CDR3 region has 13 residues. Per the germline V gene, CDR1 is LNHNV and CDR2 is YYDKDF (reference sequence). With iRepertoire HTBI primers and Arm-PCR of CDR3 regions, TCR beta libraries were built. TCRdb independently ran MiXCR on the multiplex PCR reads; one entry per CDR3 protein. The table lists about 400,000 distinct CDR3 sequences, 20% to 25% of them singletons. This specimen comes from a study of regulatory T cells in long-lasting Graves disease. Background on the study: In persistent Graves' disease, antithyroid drugs had been taken for over 5 years and TSH receptor antibodies stayed positive.

The sequencing used peripheral blood mononuclear cells (PBMCs), collected when the disease was refractory, from a patient treated with antithyroid drugs. This sequence originates from a female donor with Graves disease. V usage is TRBV15 and J usage is TRBJ2-5; D may be TRBD1 or TRBD2 (6 bases each). The CDR3 region is CATSKGGKETQYF. The CDR3 DNA reads as TGTGCCACCAGTAAAGGGGGGAAAGAGACCCAGTACTTC.